These 26 T cell receptor beta chains originate from one sample sequenced in a study of cytomegalovirus exposure and HLA in healthy donors. The method was immunoSEQ multiplex PCR; TCRdb's version includes in-frame clones alone and lacks a portion of them. The table includes roughly 56,000 clones, around 94% detected once. What was sequenced was PBMCs. The receptors stem from a man between 18 and 35 years old in good health and CMV-seronegative.

The V and J genes are TRBV28 and TRBJ1-5; 7 bases match TRBD1. V lost 11 bases, J lost 5 bases, and 9 bases stayed unmatched. CDR3 size: 13 residues. Germline CDR1 and CDR2: MDHEN and SYDVKM. Written as DNA, the CDR3 is TGTGCCGCCAGGGACAGTAGATATCAGCCCCAGCATTTT. Its protein product is CAARDSRYQPQHF.

The V call is TRBV5-1, the J call TRBJ2-3; possibly TRBD2 for D (5 bases). Per the germline V gene, CDR1 is SGHRS and CDR2 is YFSETQ. V was trimmed by 1 base and J by 6 bases, leaving 9 bases between them. The CDR3 covers 13 residues. CDR3 bases: TGCGCCAGCAGCTTGCGCCGGGGTGATACGCAGTATTTT. Protein: CASSLRRGDTQYF. The full variable domain, in which reference TRBV5-1 and TRBJ2-3 provide the parts outside the CDR3, is KAGVTQTPRYLIKTRGQQVTLSCSPISGHRSVSWYQQTPGQGLQFLFEYFSETQRNKGNFPGRFSGRQFSNSRSEMNVSTLELGDSALYLCASSLRRGDTQYFGPGTRLTVL.

The chain combines TRBV12-5 with TRBJ2-2; 9 bases are a match to TRBD2. Germline V gene sequence: CDR1 LGHNT, CDR2 FRNRAP. With 5 bases clipped from V and 4 bases from J, the junction kept 14 bases outside the gene matches. The CDR3 is made up of 18 amino acids. CDR3 DNA: TGTGCTAGTGGTCCTACGGTAGGGCTAGCGGGAAGCACCGGGGAGCTGTTTTTT. Protein product: CASGPTVGLAGSTGELFF.

CDR3 DNA: TGTGCCAGCAGCTTAGTTGGCGGATTCTACGAGCAGTACTTC. Its protein product is CASSLVGGFYEQYF. The chain has TRBV7-2 and TRBJ2-7, with no clear D. Trimming pared 1 base from V and 3 bases from J, leaving 10 bases between. CDR3 length equals 14 residues. The germline V gene encodes CDR1 SGHTA and CDR2 FQGNSA.

This chain joins TRBV10-1 and TRBJ2-2; the D gene is possibly TRBD2 (5 bases). Trimming left V 6 bases short and J 0 bases short, with 20 bases between. The length of the CDR3 is 18 residues. From germline, CDR1 is WNHNN and CDR2 SYGVQD (reference sequence). CDR3 DNA sequence: TGCGCCAGCAGCACTACCTTAGGAGGACCTCCGAACACCGGGGAGCTGTTTTTT. Its translation: CASSTTLGGPPNTGELFF.

This sequence joins TRBV19 and TRBJ2-7, with 8 bases identical to TRBD1. CDR1 and CDR2 (germline): LNHDA, SQIVND (reference sequence). CDR3 length: 13 residues. After removal of 5 bases from V and 6 bases from J, the junction contained 6 bases not matched to a gene. In DNA form, the CDR3 reads TGTGCCAGTAGTGCCGGACAGGGTCCCGAGCAGTACTTC. It yields the protein CASSAGQGPEQYF.

V is TRBV19 and J is TRBJ2-7; the D gene is possibly TRBD1 (6 bases). The CDR3 length is 13 residues. CDR1 and CDR2 (germline): LNHDA, SQIVND (reference sequence). V lost 3 bases to trimming and J lost 2 bases, with 8 bases between them. The CDR3 DNA is TGTGCCAGTAGTATCAGGACAGCCTACGAGCAGTACTTC. Translated: CASSIRTAYEQYF. Complete variable domain (other parts from reference TRBV19 and TRBJ2-7): DGGITQSPKYLFRKEGQNVTLSCEQNLNHDAMYWYRQDPGQGLRLIYYSQIVNDFQKGDIAEGYSVSREKKESFPLTVTSAQKNPTAFYLCASSIRTAYEQYFGPGTRLTVT.

The gene calls are TRBV2 and TRBJ2-1; D ambiguous. Per the germline V gene, CDR1 is SNHLY and CDR2 is FYNNEI. This CDR3 is built from 10 residues. Between the trimmed V and J ends, which lost 6 bases and 6 bases, there was a span of 3 bases. The DNA for the CDR3 is TGTGCCAGCAGACTCAATGAGCAGTTCTTC. This encodes CASRLNEQFF. Full variable domain (remainder filled in from reference TRBV2 and TRBJ2-1): EPEVTQTPSHQVTQMGQEVILRCVPISNHLYFYWYRQILGQKVEFLVSFYNNEISEKSEIFDDQFSVERPDGSNFTLKIRSTKLEDSAMYFCASRLNEQFFGPGTRLTVL.

J is TRBJ1-1 and V is TRBV6-5; the match to TRBD1 covers 9 bases. There are 15 residues in the CDR3. The V gene's germline CDR1 is MNHEY and CDR2 SVGAGI. Unmatched junction bases numbered 4, after V lost 5 bases and J lost 0 bases. The CDR3 here is CASSRTGGLNTEAFF. CDR3 DNA: TGTGCCAGCAGTAGAACAGGGGGCTTGAACACTGAAGCTTTCTTT.

The V call is TRBV11-1, the J call TRBJ2-1; TRBD2 matches 10 bases. The CDR3 length is 17 residues. The V and J ends lost 1 base and 9 bases, in that order; junction bases with no gene match: 12. In germline, CDR1 is SGHAT, CDR2 FQDESV (reference sequence). The CDR3 nucleotides are TGTGCCAGCAGCTTAGAATCAGCGGGAGGGCCGAGAAGTGAGCAGTTCTTC. Its protein is CASSLESAGGPRSEQFF.

This clone was found once. This chain joins TRBV6-1 and TRBJ1-2; 11 bases agree with TRBD1. V lost 2 bases to trimming and J lost 4 bases; unmatched junction nucleotides: 3. Germline-derived CDR1 and CDR2 are MNHNS and SASEGT. The CDR3 sequence is 15 residues long. The CDR3 loop is CASSEWGTGGYGYTF. DNA of the CDR3: TGTGCCAGCAGTGAATGGGGGACAGGGGGCTATGGCTACACCTTC.

The chain uses TRBV7-2 and TRBJ1-5, with D perhaps TRBD1 (5 bases). Germline V gene sequence: CDR1 SGHTA, CDR2 FQGNSA. V lost 3 bases and J lost 2, with 11 bases in between. There are 15 residues in the CDR3. The CDR3 DNA sequence: TGTGCCAGCAGCTTGGGGCCCGAGGGCAATCAGCCCCAGCATTTT. Amino acid sequence: CASSLGPEGNQPQHF.

J is TRBJ1-5 and V is TRBV14, with TRBD1 identical over 10 bases. The CDR3 runs to 18 residues. From germline, CDR1 is SGHDN and CDR2 FVKESK. V shed 4 bases and J 0 bases; nucleotides not matched to a gene: 9. Written as DNA, the CDR3 is TGTGCCAGCAGCCGCCCCGGGACAGGGGATTATAGCAATCAGCCCCAGCATTTT. This encodes CASSRPGTGDYSNQPQHF. Using reference TRBV14 and TRBJ1-5 for the parts outside the CDR3, the full variable domain is EAGVTQFPSHSVIEKGQTVTLRCDPISGHDNLYWYRRVMGKEIKFLLHFVKESKQDESGMPNNRFLAERTGGTYSTLKVQPAELEDSGVYFCASSRPGTGDYSNQPQHFGDGTRLSIL.

The table lists this clone with a count of one. The V gene is TRBV6-1, the J gene TRBJ2-3; the D is unclear. V was pared by 0 bases and J by 0 bases, with 10 bases between. This CDR3 contains 16 residues. Looked up from germline, CDR1 is MNHNS and CDR2 is SASEGT. The chain's CDR3 is CASSEAPRLSTDTQYF. CDR3 sequence (DNA): TGTGCCAGCAGTGAAGCGCCCAGGCTGAGCACAGATACGCAGTATTTT.

The CDR3 loop reads CASSQDSQGGTQYF. For the CDR3, the DNA is TGCGCCAGCAGCCAAGATAGCCAGGGGGGGACCCAGTACTTC. This chain uses TRBV4-3 with TRBJ2-5, with D possibly being TRBD1 (7 bases). Germline V gene lookup returns CDR1 LGHNA and CDR2 YSLEER. The ends were cut back, 0 bases at V and 7 bases at J, with 12 bases in the middle. CDR3 length equals 14 residues.

This clone was observed a single time. This rearrangement joins TRBV14 to TRBJ2-7, with TRBD2 matching over 9 bases. The ends lost 1 base at V and 7 bases at J; junction bases unmatched: 5. The CDR3 is 14 residues long. Germline CDR1 and CDR2: SGHDN and FVKESK. CDR3 coding DNA: TGTGCCAGCAGCCAAGGCCTAGCGGGATCGGAGCAGTACTTC. This translates into CASSQGLAGSEQYF.

This clone has a single count. The chain joins TRBV21-1 to TRBJ2-7; the table gives TRBD1 as D, unverified against the DNA. TRBV21-1 is a pseudogene segment. This CDR3 comprises 14 residues. The CDR3 protein is CASSPVGQTYEQYF. CDR3 in DNA: TGTGCCAGCAGCCCCGTCGGACAGACATACGAGCAGTACTTC.

The V and J genes are TRBV4-1 and TRBJ2-3; 11 nucleotides match TRBD1. This CDR3 comprises 18 residues. Germline trimming cut 4 bases from V and 2 bases from J; bases unmatched to any gene: 11. CDR1 is MGHRA and CDR2 is YSYEKL in the germline V gene. The CDR3 loop reads CASSLVPGQGDPTDTQYF. The DNA of the CDR3 is TGCGCCAGCAGCCTCGTACCGGGACAGGGGGATCCCACAGATACGCAGTATTTT.

The CDR3 region has the DNA TGTGCCAGTCAGCCTGAACGGGACGGGAGGTATGAGCAGTTCTTC. It is translated as CASQPERDGRYEQFF. The chain couples TRBV27 to TRBJ2-1; TRBD2 matches at 7 bases. Germline V lookup: CDR1 MNHEY, CDR2 SMNVEV (reference sequence). With 9 bases clipped from V and 8 bases from J, the junction kept 16 bases outside the gene matches. The CDR3 extends over 15 amino acids.

This clone was seen a handful of times. V and J are TRBV7-2 and TRBJ1-2, with 10 bases fitting TRBD1. V was clipped by 5 bases and J by 1 base; unmatched bases: 10. CDR3 length: 17 residues. Germline V gene data show CDR1 as SGHTA and CDR2 as FQGNSA. The CDR3 reads CASSPWTGGKINYGYTF. CDR3 nucleotide sequence: TGTGCCAGCAGCCCCTGGACAGGGGGTAAGATTAACTATGGCTACACCTTC.

This clone was seen only once. The V call is TRBV7-2, the J call TRBJ1-1; the match to TRBD1 covers 9 bases. The CDR3 covers 17 residues. The trim removed 5 bases at V and 6 bases at J, leaving 16 bases unmatched. Germline values: CDR1 SGHTA, CDR2 FQGNSA. In DNA form, the CDR3 reads TGTGCCAGCAGCCTAAAACCACCGGGACAGGGCGAAGCTGAAGCTTTCTTT. Residues: CASSLKPPGQGEAEAFF.

The V and J genes are TRBV15 and TRBJ2-3; 13 positions agree with TRBD2. After removal of 0 bases from V and 7 bases from J, the junction contained 1 base not matched to a gene. The CDR3 totals 15 residues. In germline, CDR1 is LNHNV, CDR2 YYDKDF (reference sequence). CDR3 in amino acids: CATSREGLAGYTQYF. Here the CDR3 DNA reads TGTGCCACCAGCAGAGAGGGACTAGCGGGATATACGCAGTATTTT.

CDR3 region: CASSEARGMGEQFF. The CDR3 region has the DNA TGTGCCAGCAGTGAAGCGCGAGGGATGGGTGAGCAGTTCTTC. J is TRBJ2-1 and V is TRBV2, with D perhaps TRBD2 (5 bases). V was shortened by 0 bases and J by 9 bases, with 12 bases between the two germline ends. The CDR3 runs to 14 residues. Germline loops: CDR1 SNHLY, CDR2 FYNNEI.

This chain uses TRBV7-6 with TRBJ2-2, with 8 bases identical to TRBD2. This CDR3 is built from 15 residues. Trimming cost V 4 bases and J 3 bases; bases outside gene matches: 4. Per the germline V gene, CDR1 is SGHVS and CDR2 is FNYEAQ. CDR3 bases: TGTGCCAGCAGCTCCGTTAGCGGGGACACCGGGGAGCTGTTTTTT. Its protein product is CASSSVSGDTGELFF.

This chain connects TRBV5-1 to TRBJ2-7, with D possibly matching TRBD1 (6 bases). V was clipped by 0 bases and J by 2 bases, with 9 bases between them. Germline-derived CDR1 and CDR2 are SGHRS and YFSETQ. The CDR3 spans 14 residues. The CDR3 sequence: CASSLGDKAYEQYF. DNA for the CDR3: TGCGCCAGCAGCTTGGGGGACAAAGCCTACGAGCAGTACTTC.

The chain links TRBV28 to TRBJ1-5; perhaps TRBD1 as D (6 bases). Trimming stripped 2 bases from V and 7 bases from J, with 18 bases between. The CDR3 consists of 16 residues. Germline values: CDR1 MDHEN, CDR2 SYDVKM. CDR3: CASSLMGGQAVQPQHF. In DNA form, the CDR3 reads TGTGCCAGCAGTTTAATGGGGGGGCAGGCTGTACAGCCCCAGCATTTT.